This T cell receptor (beta chain) was captured in a study of siplizumab effects on memory and regulatory T cells. This CDR3 is 18 amino acids long. Trimming took 8 bases from V and 2 from J; bases not matched to a gene: 17. The V gene's germline CDR1 is MRHNA and CDR2 SNTAGT. Study-wide results and caveats: Siplizumab led to significantly less abundant alloreactive sequences that could be traced back to unstimulated CD4+ memory cells. Both greater diversity than memory cells and a major contribution to the alloresponse seemed to characterize naive T cells. Suppressive activity of Tregs proliferating in siplizumab cultures remained unconfirmed.

With respect to this clone: What it recognizes is unknown.

Assayed TCR templates numbered 85,000 to 100,000 for each sample. Clones were sequenced by immunoSEQ multiplex PCR, and TCRdb holds only the in-frame ones, with some missing. This repertoire shows more than 90,000 clones, 90% to 95% found once; its top ten account for approximately 1.5%. The chain combines TRBV6-4 with TRBJ2-3; 9 bases line up with TRBD1. The sequencing input was non-Treg CD4+ T cells sorted from blood. The receptor comes from a human donor in good health. As DNA, the CDR3 is TGTGCCAGCTATCCCCGGGGACAGGGCGATGCATACACAGATACGCAGTATTTT. It is translated as CASYPRGQGDAYTDTQYF.